This TCR beta chain derives from a study of graft-versus-host responses after intestinal transplantation (dated by TCRdb to 2020 to 2022). For context, the study as a whole: The transplants that recipients received were multivisceral, liver-intestinal, or isolated intestinal. All recipients received anti-thymocyte globulin induction followed by maintenance tacrolimus and steroids for 3 to 4 years. Graft-versus-host and host-versus-graft alloreactive T cell clones were tracked in the graft, circulation and bone marrow after intestinal transplantation using bulk TCR-beta CDR3 sequencing. To identify alloreactive clones, pre-transplant mixed lymphocyte reaction products were sequenced and then compared with unstimulated pre-transplant donor and recipient T cells. A cohort of about two dozen intestinal transplant recipients, including one retransplant, was enrolled, and a few patients lacking pretransplant specimens were excluded. A peak of at least 4% donor T cells among recipient peripheral blood mononuclear cells was the definition used for donor T cell macrochimerism. Instead of going to the commercial service, samples from a few later patients were sequenced in-house on an Illumina MiSeq and processed with MiXCR. The research as a whole found: Conclusions were limited by the relatively low number and heterogeneity of intestinal transplant patients. Early after transplant, declines in HvG clones were associated with peak levels of circulating GvH clones. In patients with donor T cell macrochimerism, the allografts had high GvH to HvG T cell clonal ratios. GvH clones were detected in recipient bone marrow, and some appeared earlier in ileal mucosa or blood, consistent with an intestinal mucosal origin.

A word on this clone: The antigen this receptor binds is unknown. No quality values exist for individual bases; no much larger clone is one base distant.

In light of the paper, this sample's time point label describes: cells obtained before transplantation from donor or recipient. CD3+CD4+ and CD3+CD8+ populations were FACS-sorted from unstimulated pre-transplant donor and recipient cells taken from spleen or lymph nodes. The library was built by means of the immunoSEQ multiplex PCR assay. In most patients, genomic DNA was isolated using the Qiagen DNeasy Blood and Tissue Kit and sent frozen to Adaptive Biotechnologies for TCR sequencing. High-throughput TCR-beta CDR3 sequencing of genomic DNA from most patients was performed by Adaptive Biotechnologies. Per the source publication's procedure: Adaptive's ImmunoSEQ software was the source of the TCR sequencing data for 15 to 20 patients, while three other patients were processed with MiXCR and VDJtools. To correct CD4 versus CD8 sorting errors, any sequence found in both subsets at a frequency ratio below 5:1 was removed. CDR3 nucleotide sequences shared between donor and recipient were removed because their origin could not be assigned. To be classed as alloreactive, a clone needed at least 2-fold expansion over unstimulated cells and a minimum CFSE-low frequency of 0.002% (template counts) or 0.001% (read counts). Mappable clones were those detected in sequenced pre-transplant spleen, lymph node, or MLR CFSE-low populations of the donor or recipient. Cumulative frequency of alloreactive clones was calculated as a percentage of all sequences weighted by copy number. TCRdb re-hosts the immuneACCESS table, in-frame sequences only. Its copies lack some clones; in the studies checked, an unresolved V gene accounts for under half of them, and the cause for the rest is not known. V, J and clone size are those of that table, while D and trimming were read from the DNA. The table for this sample lists under 85,000 clones; approximately 94% of them were counted only once. Around 0.53% of the sample goes to the ten largest clones.

CDR1 is given as ENHRY and CDR2 as SYGVKD, both from the germline V gene. Deletion took 6 bases off V and 0 bases off J, with a span of 14 bases between the germline ends. Its CDR3 holds 15 amino acids, cysteine through phenylalanine. The entry retains the CDR3 DNA only, 45 bases that are in frame from base 1. The clonotype originates from a human donor who received an intestinal transplant. Rearrangement joined TRBV10-3 to TRBJ1-1, with the D gene not confidently named. Sequenced here: unstimulated CD8+ T cells sorted from spleen or lymph node cells, sampled before intestinal transplant. The nucleotides are TGTGCCATCAGGAGGATGGTCGGACTGAACACTGAAGCTTTCTTT. This is translated as CAIRRMVGLNTEAFF.